One and the same sample provided the 8 T cell receptor beta chains below, sequenced in a study of cytomegalovirus exposure and HLA in healthy donors. With 60 Vbeta and 13 Jbeta primers, the PCR was carried out. Assay: immunoSEQ multiplex PCR; the TCRdb copy retains only in-frame clones and omits some. The sample yields approximately 100,000 clones, roughly three quarters seen once. The sequenced material came from PBMCs. Receptor source: a woman aged 35 to 49 in good health and CMV-seronegative.

This CDR3 is CASSFGSYQPQHF. In DNA form, the CDR3 reads TGTGCCAGCAGTTTCGGGTCCTATCAGCCCCAGCATTTT. This chain joins TRBV28 and TRBJ1-5; D gene uncertain. The V and J ends lost 3 bases and 5 bases respectively, with 8 bases between them. The CDR3 runs 13 residues. Per germline, CDR1 MDHEN and CDR2 SYDVKM.

In regard to this clone: Sequence at one end of the junction differs from germline and may be a read error. This chain uses TRBV25-1 with TRBJ1-6; D not resolved. This CDR3 region has 13 residues. The V gene's germline CDR1 is MGHDK and CDR2 SYGVNS. Written as DNA, the CDR3 is TGTGCCAGCAGTACGGGATATAATTCCCCCCTCCACTTT. It specifies CASSTGYNSPLHF.

The V gene is TRBV7-2, the J gene TRBJ1-5; 7 bases line up with TRBD1. The CDR3 spans 15 residues. Germline values: CDR1 SGHTA, CDR2 FQGNSA. With 5 bases clipped from V and 3 bases from J, the junction kept 7 bases outside the gene matches. As DNA, the CDR3 is TGTGCCAGCAGCCCGGGACAGAACTACAATCAGCCCCAGCATTTT. Amino acids: CASSPGQNYNQPQHF.

This chain uses TRBV9 with TRBJ1-6; weak D call: TRBD1 (5 bases). Germline CDR1 is SGDLS and CDR2 is YYNGEE. The CDR3 has 14 amino acids. The V gene lost 0 bases and the J gene lost 7 bases, with 8 bases spanning the gap. This CDR3 reads CASSVAGGNSPLHF. DNA for the CDR3: TGTGCCAGCAGCGTAGCTGGGGGGAATTCACCCCTCCACTTT.

This clone has only a few counts. The chain combines TRBV6-5 with TRBJ2-7; D perhaps matches TRBD1 (6 bases). V was pared by 8 bases and J by 2 bases, with 13 bases between. The germline V gene has CDR1 MNHEY and CDR2 SVGAGI. CDR3 length: 13 residues. As DNA, the CDR3 is TGTGCCAGCGAAGGGGGAGTTCCCTACGAGCAGTACTTC. Translating gives CASEGGVPYEQYF.

This chain connects TRBV5-1 to TRBJ1-3, with no clear D. Trimming cost V 2 bases and J 9 bases, with 21 bases left between them. This CDR3 region has 16 residues. The germline V gene has CDR1 SGHRS and CDR2 YFSETQ. CDR3 loop: CASSFIPPMAGTTIYF. CDR3 nucleotides: TGCGCCAGCAGCTTTATCCCCCCCATGGCGGGTACCACCATATATTTT.

The V gene is TRBV7-9, the J gene TRBJ2-1; 7 nucleotides agree with TRBD1. After removal of 5 bases from V and 2 bases from J, the junction contained 3 bases not matched to a gene. The germline gives CDR1 SEHNR, CDR2 FQNEAQ (reference sequence). The CDR3 spans 14 residues. The CDR3, as DNA: TGTGCCAGCAGCCCTGGGACAGCCTACAATGAGCAGTTCTTC. Its protein product is CASSPGTAYNEQFF.

This clone came up once. The gene calls are TRBV19 and TRBJ2-3, with no clear D. This CDR3 is built from 13 residues. Germline loops: CDR1 LNHDA, CDR2 SQIVND (reference sequence). With 4 bases removed from V and 6 bases from J, the gap between germline ends came to 11 bases. The CDR3 loop reads CASSRGLLDTQYF. As DNA, the CDR3 is TGTGCCAGTAGTAGAGGTCTTCTTGATACGCAGTATTTT.